The 8 T cell receptor beta chains below come from one sample, sequenced in a study of OX40 agonist ivuxolimab in advanced cancers. Here immunoSEQ multiplex PCR was the method, and the copy in TCRdb shows in-frame clones only, minus some. This table has some 63,000 clones, over 75% appearing once. The sequenced sample was CD4+ or CD8+ T cells sorted from blood, obtained in a trial of the OX40 agonist ivuxolimab. Every receptor here comes from an adult with an advanced solid tumor such as melanoma, head and neck, liver or kidney cancer.

V usage is TRBV19 and J usage is TRBJ1-1; 7 bases map to TRBD1. Germline V gene sequence: CDR1 LNHDA, CDR2 SQIVND (reference sequence). V shed 4 bases and J 2 bases; nucleotides not matched to a gene: 10. This CDR3 has 16 residues. The CDR3 DNA follows: TGTGCCAGTAGTACGGGGACAGAGGGGCCTAACACTGAAGCTTTCTTT. This sequence encodes CASSTGTEGPNTEAFF.

This clone appeared once. The chain carries TRBV4-2 and TRBJ1-6, with 8 bases aligning to TRBD1. The CDR3 totals 17 residues. V lost 4 bases, J lost 7 bases, and 12 bases stayed unmatched. CDR1 is LGHNA and CDR2 is YNFKEQ in the germline V gene. This CDR3 reads CASSPPTGVLWNSPLHF. DNA of the CDR3: TGTGCCAGCAGCCCCCCGACAGGGGTATTATGGAATTCACCCCTCCACTTT.

V gene TRBV7-3 combines with J gene TRBJ2-7; D is perhaps TRBD2 (6 bases). Germline V gene data show CDR1 as SGHTA and CDR2 as FQGTGA. The germline V and J ends were trimmed by 2 bases and 2 bases, with 16 bases remaining between them. CDR3 length equals 16 residues. CDR3 protein: CASSLLAGLSTYEQYF. The DNA of the CDR3 is TGTGCCAGCAGCTTACTGGCAGGACTATCCACCTACGAGCAGTACTTC.

The chain recombines TRBV25-1 with TRBJ1-1; D remains unclear. The CDR3 consists of 16 residues. Deletions cut 5 bases from V and 4 bases from J, with 20 bases between. Germline CDR1 and CDR2: MGHDK and SYGVNS. CDR3 amino acids: CASSPPWARWGTEAFF. The CDR3 DNA is TGTGCCAGCAGTCCCCCGTGGGCTCGGTGGGGCACTGAAGCTTTCTTT.

This sequence joins TRBV18 and TRBJ2-3; D unclear. The V gene lost 4 bases and the J gene lost 0 bases, with 8 bases spanning the gap. CDR1 and CDR2 from the germline V gene are KGHSH and LQKENI. CDR3 length: 14 residues. CDR3 residues: CASSLISSTDTQYF. CDR3 DNA: TGTGCCAGCTCACTTATCTCTAGCACAGATACGCAGTATTTT.

The rearrangement joins TRBV7-9 to TRBJ1-2; TRBD1 matches 10 bases. The CDR3 is 14 amino acids. Trimming took 2 bases from V and 8 from J; bases not matched to a gene: 5. Germline V CDR1 and CDR2: SEHNR, FQNEAQ (reference sequence). The CDR3 region has the DNA TGTGCCAGCAGCTTAAGGGACAGGGGAGAGGGCTACACCTTC. It translates to CASSLRDRGEGYTF.

The chain links TRBV27 to TRBJ1-1; D might be TRBD1 (5 bases). The V end lost 3 bases, the J end lost 6 bases, and 11 bases lay between the germline ends. This CDR3 is built from 13 residues. Germline CDR1 is MNHEY and CDR2 is SMNVEV (reference sequence). The CDR3 DNA reads TGTGCCAGCAGTTTTCGGGGGAGCCCTGAAGCTTTCTTT. Protein sequence: CASSFRGSPEAFF.

V and J are TRBV9 and TRBJ2-1; 14 bases line up with TRBD2. The CDR3 length is 16 residues. CDR1 is SGDLS and CDR2 is YYNGEE in the germline V gene. Trimming at V came to 2 bases and at J to 7 bases, leaving 5 bases not matched to a gene. Here the CDR3 DNA reads TGTGCCAGCAGCGTTGGGACTAGCGGGAGAGGGAATGAGCAGTTCTTC. It is translated as CASSVGTSGRGNEQFF.